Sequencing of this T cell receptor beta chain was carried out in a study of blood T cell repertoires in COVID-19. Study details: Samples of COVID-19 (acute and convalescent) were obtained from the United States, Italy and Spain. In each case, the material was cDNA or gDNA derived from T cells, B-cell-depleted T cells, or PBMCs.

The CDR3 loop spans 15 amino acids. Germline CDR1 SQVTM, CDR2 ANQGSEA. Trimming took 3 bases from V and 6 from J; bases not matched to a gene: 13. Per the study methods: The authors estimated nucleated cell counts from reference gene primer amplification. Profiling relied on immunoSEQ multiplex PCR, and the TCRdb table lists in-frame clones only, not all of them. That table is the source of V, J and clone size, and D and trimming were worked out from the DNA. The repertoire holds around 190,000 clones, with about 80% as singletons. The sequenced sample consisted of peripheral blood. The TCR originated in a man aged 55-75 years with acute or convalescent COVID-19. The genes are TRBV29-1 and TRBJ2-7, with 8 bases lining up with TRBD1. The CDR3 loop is CSVEAQGAQGSEQYF. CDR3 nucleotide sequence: TGCAGCGTTGAGGCCCAGGGGGCGCAAGGAAGCGAGCAGTACTTC.